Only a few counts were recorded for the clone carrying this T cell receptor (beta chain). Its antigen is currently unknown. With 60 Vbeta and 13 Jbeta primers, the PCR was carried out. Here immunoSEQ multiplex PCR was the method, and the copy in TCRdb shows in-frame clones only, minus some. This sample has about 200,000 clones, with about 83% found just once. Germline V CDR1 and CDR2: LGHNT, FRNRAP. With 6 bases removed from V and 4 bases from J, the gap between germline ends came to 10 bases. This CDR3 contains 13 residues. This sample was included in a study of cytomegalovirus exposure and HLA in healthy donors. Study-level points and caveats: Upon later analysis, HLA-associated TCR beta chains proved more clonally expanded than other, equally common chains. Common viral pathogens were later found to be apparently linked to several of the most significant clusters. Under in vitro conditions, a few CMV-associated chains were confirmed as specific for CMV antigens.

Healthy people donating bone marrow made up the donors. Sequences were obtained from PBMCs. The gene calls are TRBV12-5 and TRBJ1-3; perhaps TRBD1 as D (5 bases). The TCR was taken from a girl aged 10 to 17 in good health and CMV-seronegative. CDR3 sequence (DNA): TGTGCTAGTGGACGGGGGACGGGAAACACCATATATTTT. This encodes CASGRGTGNTIYF.